This T cell receptor beta chain was sequenced in a study of blood T cells in healthy people across ages (dated by TCRdb to the mid-2010s). With respect to the entire study: In model experiments, template switching captured roughly one uniquely barcoded TCR beta cDNA molecule for every two T cells. Using deep sequencing normalized with unique cDNA molecular identifiers, the study measured how TCR beta repertoire diversity changes with age. The donors were divided into four age groups: young (average about 16 years), middle-aged (under 40), aged (approximately 59) and long-lived (roughly 82). Using the same blood draw, the study looked at two additional independent replicas of 1 million unique cDNA reads for two donors, one aged 18 to 30 and the other aged 80 or older.

The donors were roughly 39 Caucasian individuals from Russia, aged 6 to 90 years, who were systemically healthy. Roughly 10 milliliters of peripheral blood were collected from each donor into EDTA-treated Vacutainer tubes. Ficoll-Paque density-gradient centrifugation was used to isolate PBMCs, with at least 6.5 million per sample. Total RNA was extracted from PBMCs with Trizol reagent, with at least 6 micrograms obtained per sample. For every donor, flow cytometry on a PBMC aliquot measured the percentage of naive CD45RAhigh/CD27high T cells. The study at large found these results: Donor CMV infection status was unknown, potentially confounding age-related changes in expanded clonotypes. A strong correlation was found between observed TCR beta diversity and the percentage of naive T cells measured by flow cytometry. Estimates of total diversity from one million sequenced T cells were regarded as lower bounds and underestimates. Since profiling was done on bulk unsorted PBMCs, naive and antigen-experienced compartments could not be conclusively compared. The long-lived group showed more naive CD4+ T cells, fewer expanded clones and increased TCR diversity than the aged group, suggesting age selection. Observed TCR beta diversity per million T cells fell roughly linearly with age, and a significant reduction was already apparent by age about 38.

Library preparation was by 5' RACE. Sequencing relied on an Illumina HiSeq 2500. The second PCR ran for roughly 7 to 11 cycles and used a J-beta primer mix along with a sample-barcoded 5' primer. Each TCR beta cDNA molecule received a unique molecular identifier from a template-switch 5' adaptor carrying 12 random nucleotides. At least 2.5 million CDR3-containing paired-end reads were obtained from each sample. First-strand cDNA synthesis was performed from all RNA using the Mint cDNA synthesis kit, with priming by a TRBC-specific oligonucleotide. All cDNA was treated with uracil-DNA glycosylase and then went through a first 18-cycle PCR with the universal primers M1SS and BC2_uni_R. The authors' pipeline ran thus. Normalization of each sample was performed by random selection of 1 million high-quality reads, each carrying a distinct molecular identifier. Instead of being binned into consensus sequences, reads that shared molecular identifiers were thrown out. MiTCR, set to a Q25 quality threshold and the strictest error-elimination algorithm, was used for CDR3 identification, clonotype clustering and error correction. Lower-bound total TCR beta diversity was estimated with a nonparametric unseen species model using Euler transformation. The public reads were run again by TCRdb, first through fastp at Q25 and then through MiXCR, and only productive beta chains were kept. Each record represents a unique CDR3 protein, reported with the most common genes and DNA among its rows. TCRdb, not the original authors, processed these V and J calls. This sample lists about 780,000 distinct CDR3 sequences; roughly 26% were detected once. Clones ranked in the top ten supply 3% of the sample.

The CDR3 has 15 amino acids, counting the end cysteine and phenylalanine. Only the CDR3 region is kept as DNA, spanning 45 bases read in frame from base 1. Clipping removes 5 bases from V and 5 bases from J, with 9 as the unmatched junction base count. The germline V gene provides CDR1 KGHDR and CDR2 SFDVKD. This clonotype was seen more than once but under ten times. Its antigen remains unidentified. Base quality data are lacking; no much larger clone is found one base away. The sample was also linked to a second study, of T cells of mothers and their children. As that second study puts it: Nine systemically healthy Caucasian individuals, comprising three mothers and their six children, were included as donors. cDNA synthesis used all of the extracted RNA, with approximately 1.4 ug of RNA in each 15 ul reaction. In the second PCR, sample barcodes and 2-4 random nucleotides were introduced via the M1S primer. Over 8.5 million TCR beta CDR3 reads came from each mother, compared with some 3.1 million reads from each child. In both related and unrelated pairs, thymic selection shapes the output of TCR recombination in a similar way, with inherited differences having only a minor effect. Normalized repertoire overlap was always found to be slightly, but never significantly, higher in related mother-child pairs than in unrelated mother-child pairs. No persistent microchimeric T cell clones were detected, at a sensitivity of roughly 100 clones per million clonotypes. The study used deep NGS to compare TCR beta repertoires of mothers and children, seeking features distinguishing related mother-child pairs from unrelated individuals. On average, the children were around 11 +/- 4 years old, while the mothers were approximately 41 +/- 4 years old. After adapters were ligated using NEBNext reagents, the libraries underwent 100+100 nt paired-end sequencing on an Illumina HiSeq 2000. To prevent cross-contamination, the mother and child libraries were prepared a month apart and were sequenced in separate runs. For each donor, between about 500,000 and 2,100,000 distinct TCR beta clonotypes were identified. Naive TCR beta clonotypes were estimated from low-frequency clonotypes matched to each donor's FACS-determined naive share, without sorting.

Material: blood. The clonotype originates from a boy between 5 and 17 years old in good health. In this chain, TRBV24-1 is recombined with TRBJ2-3, with 7 bases matching TRBD1. The CDR3 protein: CATSVATGMEDTQYF. The nucleotide sequence reads as follows: TGTGCCACCAGTGTTGCGACAGGGATGGAAGATACGCAGTATTTT.